Detailed here is one T cell receptor (beta chain). This sample is part of a study of blood T cell repertoires in COVID-19. At the level of the study: Sources were T cells, B-cell-depleted T cells, or PBMCs; the material itself was cDNA or gDNA.

V gave up 4 bases and J gave up 3 bases, with 14 bases separating them. This CDR3 region has 15 residues. Looked up from germline, CDR1 is SGHRS and CDR2 is YFSETQ. Sequenced by immunoSEQ multiplex PCR; TCRdb stores in-frame clones only, minus some. This table holds 160,000 or so clones, approximately 91% found once. The V gene is TRBV5-1, the J gene TRBJ2-4, with a possible D match to TRBD2 (6 bases). Sequencing was carried out using peripheral blood. This TCR derives from a man aged 18 to 35 with acute or convalescent COVID-19. As DNA, the CDR3 is TGCGCCAGCAGCAAGGAACCGGGGGTCAAAAACATTCAGTACTTC. This codes for CASSKEPGVKNIQYF.